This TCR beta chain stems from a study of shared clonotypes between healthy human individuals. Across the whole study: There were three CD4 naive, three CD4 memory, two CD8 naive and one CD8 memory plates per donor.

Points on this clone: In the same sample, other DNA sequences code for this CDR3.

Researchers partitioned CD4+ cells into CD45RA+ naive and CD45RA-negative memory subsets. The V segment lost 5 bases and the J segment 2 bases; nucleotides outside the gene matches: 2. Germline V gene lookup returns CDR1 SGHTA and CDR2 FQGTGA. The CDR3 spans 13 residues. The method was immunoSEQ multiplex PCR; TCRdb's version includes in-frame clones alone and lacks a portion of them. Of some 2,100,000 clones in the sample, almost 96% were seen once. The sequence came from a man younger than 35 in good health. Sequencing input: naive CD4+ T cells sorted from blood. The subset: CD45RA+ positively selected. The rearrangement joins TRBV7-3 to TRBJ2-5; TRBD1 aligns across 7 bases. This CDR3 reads CASSLGQQETQYF. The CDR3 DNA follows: TGTGCCAGCAGCCTGGGACAGCAAGAGACCCAGTACTTC.